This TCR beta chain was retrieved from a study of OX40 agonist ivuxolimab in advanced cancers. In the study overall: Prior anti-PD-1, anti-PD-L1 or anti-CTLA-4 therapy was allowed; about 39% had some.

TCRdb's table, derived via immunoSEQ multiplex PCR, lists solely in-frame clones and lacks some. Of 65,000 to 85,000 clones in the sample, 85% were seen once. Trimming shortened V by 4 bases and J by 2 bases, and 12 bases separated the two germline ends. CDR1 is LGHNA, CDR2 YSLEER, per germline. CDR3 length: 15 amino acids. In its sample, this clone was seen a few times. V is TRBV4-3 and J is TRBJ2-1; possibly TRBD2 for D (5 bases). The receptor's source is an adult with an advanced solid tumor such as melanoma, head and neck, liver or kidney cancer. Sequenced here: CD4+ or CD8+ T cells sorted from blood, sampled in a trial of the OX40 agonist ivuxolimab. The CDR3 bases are TGCGCCAGCAGCCTCTTCCCAGCGGCCTACAATGAGCAGTTCTTC. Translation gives CASSLFPAAYNEQFF.